The 16 T cell receptor beta chains below come from one sample, sequenced in a study of early T cells in non-severe SARS-CoV-2 infection. One entry per CDR3 protein, called by TCRdb with MiXCR from the 5' RACE reads. This table has 95,000 to 150,000 distinct CDR3 sequences, about 15% appearing once. Specimen: whole blood. The receptor source for this set is an adult who was a healthcare worker with PCR-confirmed SARS-CoV-2 infection or an uninfected control (not recorded which).

This clonotype has just a few counts. V usage is TRBV3-1 and J usage is TRBJ2-1, with a possible D match to TRBD2 (6 bases). The V gene's germline CDR1 is LGHDT and CDR2 YNNKEL (reference sequence). CDR3 length equals 12 residues. V lost 4 bases to trimming and J lost 7 bases, with 8 bases between them. CDR3 region: CASSRGENEQFF. In DNA form, the CDR3 reads TGTGCCAGCAGCCGGGGGGAAAATGAGCAGTTCTTC.

The chain employs TRBV11-2 and TRBJ1-2, with 7 bases matching TRBD1. V lost 5 bases and J lost 3; bases outside the gene matches: 6. Germline CDR1 reads SGHAT; CDR2 reads FQNNGV. This CDR3 has 14 amino acids. CDR3 sequence reads: CASSRDREDYGYTF. The DNA for the CDR3 is TGTGCCAGCAGCCGTGACAGGGAGGACTATGGCTACACCTTC.

This clonotype has only a few counts. This rearrangement joins TRBV10-3 to TRBJ2-1, with 9 bases that match TRBD1. The CDR3 has 12 residues. J was trimmed by 9 bases and V by 6 bases; bases with no gene match: 3. From germline, CDR1 is ENHRY and CDR2 SYGVKD. CDR3 nucleotides: TGTGCCATCAGGGGACAGGGTGGTGAGCAGTTCTTC. The encoded protein is CAIRGQGGEQFF.

The chain employs TRBV7-2 and TRBJ1-2; the D is unclear. V shed 0 bases and J shed 3 bases, with 11 bases lying between them. CDR3 length equals 15 residues. Germline CDR1 reads SGHTA; CDR2 reads FQGNSA. The DNA of the CDR3 is TGTGCCAGCAGCTTAGCGCCAGGCTCGGACTATGGCTACACCTTC. This sequence encodes CASSLAPGSDYGYTF.

This chain joins TRBV3-1 and TRBJ2-3; 7 positions match TRBD1. From germline, CDR1 is LGHDT and CDR2 YNNKEL (reference sequence). This CDR3 is built from 16 residues. Trimming at V came to 4 bases and at J to 2 bases, leaving 9 bases not matched to a gene. CDR3 DNA sequence: TGTGCCAGCAGCCTATATTCCGGGACAGCCACAGATACGCAGTATTTT. Protein: CASSLYSGTATDTQYF.

A few counts support this clonotype. The chain links TRBV20-1 to TRBJ2-7; D remains ambiguous. The CDR3 is made up of 14 amino acids. V was cut by 0 bases and J by 0 bases, with 9 bases left in between. CDR1 is DFQATT and CDR2 is SNEGSKA in the germline V gene (reference sequence). CDR3 coding DNA: TGCAGTGCTAGAGAAAGCACCAACTCCTACGAGCAGTACTTC. Its translation is CSARESTNSYEQYF.

The chain combines TRBV12-3 or TRBV12-4 with TRBJ1-4; D call uncertain. The CDR3 runs 14 residues. V lost 5 bases, J lost 4 bases, and 11 bases lay in between. The CDR3 region is CASSGNLFNEKLFF. In DNA form, the CDR3 reads TGTGCCAGCAGTGGTAATTTGTTTAATGAAAAACTGTTTTTT.

The table lists this clonotype with a few counts. The CDR3 DNA follows: TGTATCCGGGACGCCCGACGTGACTATGGCTACACCTTC. Translated: CIRDARRDYGYTF. V is TRBV21-1 and J is TRBJ1-2; the table's D call, TRBD1, was not checked against the DNA. TRBV21-1 represents a pseudogene. The CDR3 consists of 13 residues.

The V call is TRBV11-1, the J call TRBJ2-1; 7 positions agree with TRBD1. The CDR3 contains 17 residues. CDR1 and CDR2 (germline): SGHAT, FQDESV (reference sequence). Unmatched junction bases numbered 7, after V lost 1 base and J lost 1 base. CDR3 sequence: CASSLEGAGVSYNEQFF. CDR3 DNA: TGTGCCAGCAGCTTAGAGGGGGCAGGGGTTTCCTACAATGAGCAGTTCTTC.

This clonotype showed up just a few times. This rearrangement joins TRBV20-1 to TRBJ1-2; D not certain. The ends were cut back, 0 bases at V and 8 bases at J, with 10 bases in the middle. This CDR3 contains 12 residues. Looked up from germline, CDR1 is DFQATT and CDR2 is SNEGSKA (reference sequence). This chain's CDR3 is CSARDAGFGYTF. The CDR3 coding sequence is TGCAGTGCTAGAGATGCGGGTTTCGGCTACACCTTC.

This rearrangement joins TRBV2 to TRBJ2-3; D is unresolved. Trimming stripped 6 bases from V and 6 bases from J, with 4 bases between. Germline V CDR1 and CDR2: SNHLY, FYNNEI. The length of the CDR3 is 10 residues. The CDR3: CASRTDTQYF. The DNA of the CDR3 is TGTGCCAGCAGAACGGATACGCAGTATTTT.

V usage is TRBV7-8 and J usage is TRBJ2-1; perhaps TRBD1 as D (6 bases). The CDR3 extends over 14 amino acids. Germline V CDR1 and CDR2: SGHVS, FQNEAQ. V was cut by 5 bases and J by 4 bases, with 12 bases left in between. This CDR3 is CASSARTGYNEQFF. The CDR3 bases are TGTGCCAGCAGCGCCCGCACAGGGTACAATGAGCAGTTCTTC.

This clonotype was seen many times. The chain employs TRBV12-3 or TRBV12-4 and TRBJ1-3; D is unclear. The V gene lost 5 bases and the J gene lost 6 bases, with 5 bases spanning the gap. There are 11 residues in the CDR3. CDR3 in DNA: TGTGCCAGCAGTCTACTAAACACCATATATTTT. It encodes CASSLLNTIYF.

This clonotype was detected a few times. The V gene is TRBV28, the J gene TRBJ1-1, with D uncertain. The germline CDR1 and CDR2 sequences are MDHEN and SYDVKM. The V end lost 5 bases, the J end lost 10 bases, and 14 bases lay between the germline ends. The CDR3 runs 12 residues. CDR3 nucleotides: TGTGCCAGCAGTCCGGAGGTCCCTACAGCTTTCTTT. Protein sequence: CASSPEVPTAFF.

V and J are TRBV7-2 and TRBJ1-3; D is unclear. This CDR3 is 16 amino acids long. V gave up 4 bases and J gave up 0 bases, with 13 bases separating them. The germline V gene encodes CDR1 SGHTA and CDR2 FQGNSA. CDR3 sequence (DNA): TGTGCCAGCAGCTCTCACCGGAGTTCCTCTGGAAACACCATATATTTT. Its protein is CASSSHRSSSGNTIYF.

The sample holds many counts of this clonotype. This chain links TRBV11-2 with TRBJ1-2; D unclear. There are 13 residues in the CDR3. Germline CDR1 and CDR2: SGHAT and FQNNGV. Trimming took off 4 bases at V and 4 bases at J, with 10 bases between the two ends. The CDR3 DNA reads as TGTGCCAGCAGCTACGGACGGACCTATGGCTACACCTTC. Residues: CASSYGRTYGYTF. Drawing the rest from reference TRBV11-2 and TRBJ1-2, the complete variable domain is EAGVAQSPRYKIIEKRQSVAFWCNPISGHATLYWYQQILGQGPKLLIQFQNNGVVDDSQLPKDRFSAERLKGVDSTLKIQPAKLEDSAVYLCASSYGRTYGYTFGSGTRLTVV.